This T cell receptor beta chain was observed in a study of cytomegalovirus exposure and HLA in healthy donors. At the level of the study: HLA-typed donors were the source of tens of millions of unique TCRs, which an early data release held. Study-wide points: In a later analysis, DRB1 alleles had the most associated TCRs; HLA-C alleles the fewest. Researchers left out some V segments, among them TRBV6-2 and TRBV6-3, as indistinguishable.

Concerning this clone itself: Its cognate antigen is unknown.

It was healthy bone marrow donors who served as donors. The CDR3 extends over 14 amino acids. V was pared by 4 bases and J by 7 bases, with 10 bases of the junction left unmatched. Germline assignment: CDR1 LNHDA and CDR2 SQIVND (reference sequence). In the PCR, 60 Vbeta and 13 Jbeta primers were used. Sequenced by immunoSEQ multiplex PCR; TCRdb stores in-frame clones only, minus some. The sample table includes more than 140,000 clones. This chain uses TRBV19 with TRBJ2-7, with 7 nucleotides matching TRBD1. What was sequenced was PBMCs. The TCR originated in a woman aged 18-29 years in good health and CMV-seronegative. In nucleotides, the CDR3 is TGTGCCAGTAGTACCCCGGGGACAGCCACGGAGCAGTACTTC. This gives the protein CASSTPGTATEQYF. The whole variable domain, filled in from reference TRBV19 and TRBJ2-7, reads DGGITQSPKYLFRKEGQNVTLSCEQNLNHDAMYWYRQDPGQGLRLIYYSQIVNDFQKGDIAEGYSVSREKKESFPLTVTSAQKNPTAFYLCASSTPGTATEQYFGPGTRLTVT.